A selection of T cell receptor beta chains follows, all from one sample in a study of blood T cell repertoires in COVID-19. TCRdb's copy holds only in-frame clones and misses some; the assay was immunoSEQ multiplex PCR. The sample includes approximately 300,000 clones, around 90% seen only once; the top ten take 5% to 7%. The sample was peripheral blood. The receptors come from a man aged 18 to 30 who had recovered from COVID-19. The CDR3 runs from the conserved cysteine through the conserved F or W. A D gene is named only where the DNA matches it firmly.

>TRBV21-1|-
CASTNWGLGGYTF
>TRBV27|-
CASSLSRSDTQYF
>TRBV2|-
CASSERTAGPYNEQFF
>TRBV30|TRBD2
CAWNPSGTSTDTQYF
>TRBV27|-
CASSLHPRSGTLLYGYTF
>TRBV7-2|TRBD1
CASSIPGQANSPLHF
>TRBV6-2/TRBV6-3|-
CASSYFRGEKLFF
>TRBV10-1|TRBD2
CASSEGTSGRGSYNEQFF
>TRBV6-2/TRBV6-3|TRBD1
CASSYPDRTGELFF
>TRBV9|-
CASSVLGGTNEKLFF
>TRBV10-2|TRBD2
CAALSGGTDYEQYF
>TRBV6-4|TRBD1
CASSERGGLNYGYTF
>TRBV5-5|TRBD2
CASSKTGLAGGSVTGELFF
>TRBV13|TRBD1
CASSFGQGSYTF
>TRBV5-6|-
CASVLRAHSYGYTF
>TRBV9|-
CASSVDGDTQAFF
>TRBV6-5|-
CASSYPGHAQGYTF
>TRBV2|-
CASRGQNEKLFF
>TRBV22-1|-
CPGSAPPPYEQYF
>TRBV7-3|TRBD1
CASSLGTGESYEQYF
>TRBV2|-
CASSENWQSEQYF
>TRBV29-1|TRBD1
CSAIKTGAVEAFF
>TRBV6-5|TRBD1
CASSYSRTGDTEAFF
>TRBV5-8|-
CASSFRGQGEKLFF
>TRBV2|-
CASSEQWSSYEQYF
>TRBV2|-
CASTGGSEAFF
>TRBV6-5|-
CASSPHRGEQYF
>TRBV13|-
CASSPNGGNTEAFF
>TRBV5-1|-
CASTSTSTSNTGELFF
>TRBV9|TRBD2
CASSPSLAGIDIQYF
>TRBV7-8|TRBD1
CASSLGTGYNQPQHF
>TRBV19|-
CASSIVGTPYTDTQYF
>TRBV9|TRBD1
CASGTGPNTEAFF
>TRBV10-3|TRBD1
CAVTGDGNYGYTF
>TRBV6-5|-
CASSYTFGQLYEQYF
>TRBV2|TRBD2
CASRLAVQETQYF
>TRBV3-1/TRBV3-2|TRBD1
CASTQGTGTSYEQYF
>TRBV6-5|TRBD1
CASTQSGGAGELFF
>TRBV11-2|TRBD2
CASRILAGAYNEQFF
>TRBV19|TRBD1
CASSIDPGGEEKLFF
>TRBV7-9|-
CASERVKNTEAFF
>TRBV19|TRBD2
CASSIIPGGGDEQFF
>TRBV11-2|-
CASSSRESYNEQFF
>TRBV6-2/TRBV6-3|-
CASSWARENTGELFF
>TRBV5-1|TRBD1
CASSLAGTGKETQYF
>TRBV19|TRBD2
CASSIGLFGTSGSNEQFF
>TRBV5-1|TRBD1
CASSLGDRASEAFF
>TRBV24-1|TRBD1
CATKKQGAPSFF
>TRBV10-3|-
CAISSGSIYNEQFF
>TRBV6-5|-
CASRDFTSGANVLTF